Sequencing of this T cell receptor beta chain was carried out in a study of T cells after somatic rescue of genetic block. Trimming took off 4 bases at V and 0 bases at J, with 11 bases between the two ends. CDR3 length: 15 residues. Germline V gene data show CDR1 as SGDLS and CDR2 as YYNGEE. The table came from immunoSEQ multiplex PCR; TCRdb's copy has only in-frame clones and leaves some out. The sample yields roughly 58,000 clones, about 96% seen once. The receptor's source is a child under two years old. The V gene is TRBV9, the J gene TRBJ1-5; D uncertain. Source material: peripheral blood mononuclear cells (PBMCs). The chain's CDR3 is CASSLDGDSNQPQHF. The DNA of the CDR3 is TGTGCCAGCAGCCTGGACGGTGATAGCAATCAGCCCCAGCATTTT.